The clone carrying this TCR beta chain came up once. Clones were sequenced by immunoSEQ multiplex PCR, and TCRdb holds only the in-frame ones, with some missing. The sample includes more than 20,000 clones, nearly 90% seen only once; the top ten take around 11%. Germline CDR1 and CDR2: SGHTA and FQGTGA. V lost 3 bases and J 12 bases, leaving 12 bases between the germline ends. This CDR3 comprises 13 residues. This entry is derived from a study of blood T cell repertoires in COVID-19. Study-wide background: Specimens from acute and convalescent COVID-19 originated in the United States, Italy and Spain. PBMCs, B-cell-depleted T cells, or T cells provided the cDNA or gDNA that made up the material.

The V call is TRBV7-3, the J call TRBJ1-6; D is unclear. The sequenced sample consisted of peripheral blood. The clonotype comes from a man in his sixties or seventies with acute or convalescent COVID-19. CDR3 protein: CASSLLADGPLHF. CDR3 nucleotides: TGTGCCAGCAGCTTGTTGGCCGATGGACCCCTCCACTTT.